The present TCR beta chain was sequenced within a study of control samples from healthy donors and cancer patients. Germline V gene sequence: CDR1 SEHNR, CDR2 FQNEAQ (reference sequence). The CDR3 runs 13 residues. Trimming cost V 2 bases and J 2 bases, with 6 bases left between them. TCRdb keeps only in-frame clones here, not all; method: immunoSEQ multiplex PCR. The table records about 43,000 clones, about 94% of them present only once. Sequenced material: blood. The rearrangement uses TRBV7-9 and TRBJ2-5, with D unclear. The origin of this receptor is a man aged 55 to 70 in good health. CDR3 sequence reads: CASSLRNQETQYF. In DNA form, the CDR3 reads TGTGCCAGCAGCTTACGGAATCAAGAGACCCAGTACTTC.